The text below deals with one T cell receptor (beta chain). Its antigen is unknown. One base away there is no much larger clone; base qualities are not given. The cohort consisted of 600 to 700 healthy bone marrow donors. At the time of sampling, all cohort members were nominally healthy, though unrecorded immune exposures were likely present. The donor tested CMV seronegative, placing the donor among the 350 to 400 seronegative members of the cohort. A peripheral blood sample was collected from each donor, and TCR beta sequencing was performed on peripheral blood mononuclear cells. The Qiagen DNeasy Blood Extraction Kit was used to extract genomic DNA from the blood cell samples. The sample belongs to a study of cytomegalovirus exposure and HLA in healthy donors (dated by TCRdb to about 2017). About the study as a whole: In an earlier analysis of some 610 of the donors, 250 to 300 Gb of sequence data and just under 120 million unique TCR beta sequences from about 179 million T cells were reported. About 330 gigabases of sequencing data and roughly 81 million unique TCR sequences made up an early release that covered fewer than 650 HLA-typed donors. Of the roughly 400 genotyped donors, 65% to 90% fell in the genetic ancestry cluster associated with self-reported Caucasian donors. The study aimed to test whether signatures of past pathogen exposure could be identified by cataloging public T cell receptors. Using immunosequencing, the study profiled T cell repertoires from around 670 subjects and related those repertoires to cytomegalovirus serostatus. Besides the first cohort of under 700 subjects, a separate validation cohort made up of 120 different subjects was used. To predict cytomegalovirus infection status, the study combined high-throughput TCR immunosequencing, statistical association of individual TCRs with disease status, and machine learning. To study patterns of TCR occurrence, a later analysis re-analyzed previously published TCR beta repertoires from 666 donors and added high-resolution HLA genotyping. The later analysis used no new phenotypic data to find candidate immune exposures, relying instead on TCR beta sequences and their occurrence across donors. An earlier analysis of 500 to 750 of the donors applied high-throughput TCR beta sequencing to assess whether each TCR beta V gene segment acted as functional or pseudogenic. Donor age, sex, ethnicity and CMV serostatus were compiled alongside the repertoire data. In a later genetic analysis, genome-wide SNP genotypes for about three fifths of the roughly 670 donors were used, and that subset was treated as a discovery cohort. Every repertoire in the discovery cohort had been generated on one and the same sequencing platform. Both class I and class II loci were covered by HLA typing, at four-digit resolution. Typing coverage differed by locus: A, B, C, DRB1 and DQB1 were typed in roughly 620-640 donors, DQA1 in about 550, DPA1 in around 600, and DPB1 in roughly 450. Several DR-DQ haplotypes were handled as single units for association and clustering because linkage in the cohort was strong. On average, around 230,000 unique TCR beta nucleotide sequences were sequenced per donor among 398 genotyped donors of the cohort, with about 17% of those sequences being non-productive. What the authors observed across the whole study: Across donors, most TCR sequences were observed very rarely, whereas some public TCRs were present in many individuals. In a later analysis, around 17,000 TCR beta sequences were associated with specific HLA alleles at a false discovery rate of 0.05. In a later analysis, HLA-associated TCR beta chains were found to be more clonally expanded and to have lower generation probabilities than equally common non-associated chains. According to a later analysis, TCR association rates differed among HLA loci, with DRB1 alleles showing the most associated TCRs and HLA-C alleles showing the fewest. Only TCR beta chains were sequenced in this cohort, and the absence of alpha or paired-chain data limited detectable features. The 87-base-pair reads could not distinguish some IMGT-functional V segments, including TRBV6-2 and TRBV6-3, so those segments were excluded. A later analysis reported that several top co-occurrence clusters appeared linked to parvovirus B19, influenza, CMV and Epstein-Barr virus. A later analysis found that most CMV-associated TCR beta chains appeared HLA-restricted, with HLA associations seemingly driven largely by CMV exposure. A further reported finding was that TCR beta sequences accurately predicted the HLA-A and HLA-B alleles for most subjects in the first cohort. A cluster of highly shared sequence variants was judged likely to be a technical artifact of the sequencing pipeline. The only immune exposure information available for the cohort was CMV serostatus. Three of the identified cytomegalovirus-associated TCR beta chains were confirmed in vitro to be specific for cytomegalovirus antigens. Assigning TCR associations to individual alleles was difficult when HLA alleles, especially DR and DQ, strongly co-occurred. In both the original and validation cohorts, the classifier was reported to diagnose cytomegalovirus status with high specificity and sensitivity. Roughly uniform sequencing depth across donors was assumed in presence/absence analyses, although this assumption may not hold. According to the authors, the approach could potentially be generalized to other disease states and immunological phenotypes. A later genetic analysis associated a missense DCLRE1C variant with V-gene and J-gene trimming of TCR beta chains, and an independent cohort replicated the association. A total of about 180 TCR beta chains were listed by the study as associated with cytomegalovirus. In an earlier analysis of about 600 of the donors, most TCR beta V segments appeared in productive rearrangements about 87% or about 30% of the time, broadly matching IMGT annotations. Compared with the 666-donor mean, donors in an Asian-associated ancestry cluster had fewer N-insertions in productive TCRs, according to a later genetic analysis. The earlier analysis of approximately 540 of the donors excluded some 15 rarely observed V segments, including chromosome 9 orphons, because counts were too low. Because some donors lacked HLA typing at each locus, the association tests relied only on the typed subset. Linkage disequilibrium might explain the correlated functional status among segregating V segments, but an unknown experimental factor could not be ruled out.

The CDR3 covers 15 residues, taking in both the cysteine and the phenylalanine. Just CDR3 DNA is preserved here, 45 bases in frame from base 1. CDR1 MGHRA and CDR2 YSYEKL were looked up in the germline V gene. The V end gives up 0 bases and the J end 7 bases, leaving 8 bases in the junction not matched to a gene. The protocol used for the library was the immunoSEQ multiplex PCR assay. For the multiplex PCR, a mixture combining 60 forward primers for TCR Vbeta segments and 13 reverse primers for TCR Jbeta segments was used. The CDR3 region of rearranged TCR beta genes was amplified from genomic DNA by a multiplex PCR assay. Amplified TCR beta libraries were sequenced as 87-base-pair reads on the Illumina HiSeq System. Processing in the source paper ran as follows. In a later analysis, tens of millions of unique TCR beta chains were counted across the roughly 700 repertoires, and roughly 10 million of these chains were shared by at least two donors. Raw reads were error-corrected and collapsed into unique sequences with a nearest-neighbor algorithm that merged closely related sequences to remove PCR and sequencing errors. CDR3 sequences were aligned to IMGT reference sequences to assign V, D and J gene segments. Each retained sequence needed at least a six-nucleotide match to both a V gene segment and a J gene segment. A rearrangement counted as productive if the CDR3 had no stop codons and remained in frame with V and J, and every other rearrangement counted as non-productive. Following IMGT convention, CDR3 was defined as the stretch from the second conserved V-encoded cysteine to the conserved J-encoded phenylalanine. The earlier analysis of roughly 590 of the donors excluded sequences that lacked an unambiguous match to a single V gene segment. An earlier analysis of approximately 590 of the donors classified V segments as functional when productive rearrangements were above 56.7% and as segregating when the standard deviation between donors was above 5%. To diagnose cytomegalovirus status from the catalog of TCR beta chain sequences, a statistical classification framework was built. In a later analysis, V and J genes were assigned by comparing TCR nucleotide sequences against IMGT/GENE-DB human TR gene sequences. In a later analysis, CDR3 sequences and most-parsimonious VDJ recombination scenarios were assigned using the TCRdist pipeline. In a later analysis, each TCR beta chain was defined by its CDR3 amino acid sequence together with its V-gene family, and reads without a unique V-gene family were excluded. As a way to deal with suspected cross-contamination and a sequencing artifact, a later analysis dropped hundreds of nucleotide sequences that were highly shared and had low generation probability. In a later analysis, a clonal expansion index was calculated for each public chain from normalized within-repertoire ranks of inferred template counts. Generation probabilities in a later analysis came from a VDJ recombination model fitted to out-of-frame rearrangements, and those results were checked against IGoR. Hypergeometric tests were used in a later analysis to score TCR-TCR, TCR-HLA and TCR-CMV co-occurrence, with a repertoire-size bias correction applied to the TCR pairs. False discovery rates were estimated in a later analysis by permuting HLA or CMV assignments 20 times. In a later analysis, co-occurring TCRs were grouped using DBSCAN, with TCRdist sequence similarity added in when clustering inside HLA-allele-positive subsets. For co-occurrence clustering, repertoires with fewer than 30,000 or more than 120,000 public chains were excluded, along with five repertoires with anomalous nucleotide sharing. TCRdb provides this immuneACCESS table in a form limited to in-frame rearrangements. Some clones are lacking; in checked studies, under half of them reflect an unresolved V gene, and why the rest are absent is not known. That table supplies the V and J calls and clone size; D and trimming were determined from the DNA. This sample comprises approximately 160,000 clones, 60% to 80% of them detected only once. The ten most abundant clones make up 0.66% of the sample.

The V gene is TRBV4-1 and the J gene is TRBJ2-7; the junction holds 8 bases that match TRBD1. This TCR derives from a male donor in good health and CMV-seronegative. Sequencing was carried out using PBMCs. The CDR3 reads CASSQDYQGAREQYF. The DNA sequence is TGCGCCAGCAGCCAAGATTACCAGGGGGCCAGAGAGCAGTACTTC.